This entry features one TCR beta chain sequence. Produced via immunoSEQ multiplex PCR; TCRdb's table is partial and in-frame only. The sample has about 250,000 clones; over 75% are singletons. The source of the sample is a study of control samples from healthy donors and cancer patients. CDR3 length: 15 residues. V dropped 5 bases and J dropped 5; count of bases not matched to a gene: 10. Germline CDR1 SGHNT, CDR2 YYREEE (reference sequence). Sequenced sample: PBMCs. The TCR originated in a woman aged 55-69 years with lung cancer. The chain links TRBV5-4 to TRBJ2-7, with 10 bases that match TRBD2. DNA of the CDR3: TGTGCCAGCAGTATGATAGCTAGCGGGAGTGACGAGCAGTACTTC. This translates into CASSMIASGSDEQYF.